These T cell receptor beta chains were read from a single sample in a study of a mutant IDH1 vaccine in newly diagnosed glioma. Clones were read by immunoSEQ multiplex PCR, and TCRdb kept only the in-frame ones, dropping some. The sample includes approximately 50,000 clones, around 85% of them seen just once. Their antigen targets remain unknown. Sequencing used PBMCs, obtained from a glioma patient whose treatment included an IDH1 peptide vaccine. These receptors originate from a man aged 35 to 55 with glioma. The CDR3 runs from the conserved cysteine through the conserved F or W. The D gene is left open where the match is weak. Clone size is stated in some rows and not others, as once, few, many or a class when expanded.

CASSGGGWGYTF	TGTGCCAGCAGTGGAGGGGGCTGGGGCTACACCTTC	TRBV6-5	TRBD1	NA	TRBJ1-2
CASSLEVRRHADTQYF	TGTGCCAGCAGCTTAGAGGTTCGGCGACACGCAGATACGCAGTATTTT	TRBV7-2	NA	NA	TRBJ2-3
CASSLTPGESASNYGYTF	TGTGCCAGCAGCTTGACCCCTGGAGAGTCGGCATCTAACTATGGCTACACCTTC	TRBV4-2	NA	NA	TRBJ1-2
CASSGGSTGNTIYF	TGTGCCAGCTCCGGCGGCAGCACTGGAAACACCATATATTTT	TRBV6-6	NA	few	TRBJ1-3
CATSARRIAGNTIYF	TGTGCCACCAGCGCACGGAGGATAGCTGGAAACACCATATATTTT	TRBV15	NA	once	TRBJ1-3
CAPPKGNEQYF	TGTGCCCCACCCAAGGGGAACGAGCAGTACTTC	TRBV21-1	NA	NA	TRBJ2-7
CASSQAWGAGELFF	TGTGCCAGCAGCCAAGCGTGGGGGGCCGGGGAGCTGTTTTTT	TRBV4-2	NA	once	TRBJ2-2
CASSYSRDFYEQYF	TGTGCCAGCAGTTACTCCCGGGACTTCTACGAGCAGTACTTC	TRBV6-5	NA	NA	TRBJ2-7
CSAPDGYGYTF	TGCAGTGCCCCGGACGGCTATGGCTACACCTTC	TRBV20-1	NA	few	TRBJ1-2
CASSLGAGQETQYF	TGTGCCAGCAGCTTAGGGGCGGGGCAAGAGACCCAGTACTTC	TRBV7-2	NA	NA	TRBJ2-5
CATQGTATDTQYF	TGTGCCACCCAGGGTACGGCCACAGATACGCAGTATTTT	TRBV6-1	NA	NA	TRBJ2-3
CASIGRELGDTQYF	TGTGCCAGCATCGGGCGGGAGCTTGGAGATACGCAGTATTTT	TRBV6-6	TRBD2	few	TRBJ2-3
CASSMIQGYNEQFF	TGTGCCAGTAGTATGATCCAGGGTTACAATGAGCAGTTCTTC	TRBV19	NA	NA	TRBJ2-1
CATGTANYEQYF	TGTGCCACCGGGACAGCGAATTACGAGCAGTACTTC	TRBV7-9	TRBD1	NA	TRBJ2-7
CASSYSLNYEQYF	TGTGCCAGCAGTTACTCCCTAAACTACGAGCAGTACTTC	TRBV6-5	NA	NA	TRBJ2-7
CASSQAGTGGLYEQYF	TGTGCCAGCAGCCAGGCCGGGACAGGGGGTTTATACGAGCAGTACTTC	TRBV4-2	TRBD1	NA	TRBJ2-7
CASSLAAAQYQETQYF	TGTGCCAGCAGCTTAGCAGCCGCTCAGTACCAAGAGACCCAGTACTTC	TRBV7-2	NA	NA	TRBJ2-5
CASSPTRGRGNEQFF	TGTGCCAGCAGCCCGACTCGCGGGAGAGGCAATGAGCAGTTCTTC	TRBV11-2	TRBD2	NA	TRBJ2-1
CASSVSTEQFF	TGTGCCAGCAGTGTCTCTACTGAGCAGTTCTTC	TRBV6-1	NA	few	TRBJ2-1
CASSGGPGNEQFF	TGTGCCAGTAGCGGGGGCCCCGGCAATGAGCAGTTCTTC	TRBV5-8	TRBD2	NA	TRBJ2-1
CASSQEDLAGQPQHF	TGTGCCAGCAGCCAAGAGGACCTGGCGGGTCAGCCCCAGCATTTT	TRBV7-9	NA	once	TRBJ1-5
CASSSSGTGTYEQYF	TGTGCCAGCAGCTCATCCGGGACAGGGACCTACGAGCAGTACTTC	TRBV7-2	TRBD1	NA	TRBJ2-7
CASSPQEYNEQFF	TGTGCCAGCTCACCACAGGAGTACAATGAGCAGTTCTTC	TRBV18	NA	NA	TRBJ2-1
CASSPQNRFLAKNIQYF	TGTGCCAGCTCACCACAGAACAGATTCCTAGCCAAAAACATTCAGTACTTC	TRBV18	NA	NA	TRBJ2-4
CASSVDGGPITYEQYF	TGTGCCAGCAGCGTAGATGGGGGGCCTATCACCTACGAGCAGTACTTC	TRBV9	NA	NA	TRBJ2-7
CASSSEGFYEQYF	TGTGCCAGCAGCTCGGAGGGGTTCTACGAGCAGTACTTC	TRBV11-2	NA	NA	TRBJ2-7